The present T cell receptor (beta chain) was sequenced within a study of CD8 T cells in Susac syndrome. Across the study: Sequencing included Susac syndrome patients, five or six of them with active disease and about 8 in remission. When their blood was taken, the Susac syndrome patients had either not yet had any therapy, were taking corticosteroids, or were taking intravenous immunoglobulin alone.

The germline CDR1 and CDR2 sequences are LGHDT and YNNKEL (reference sequence). V shed 1 base, J shed 8 bases, and the junction held 8 bases outside the gene matches. CDR3 length: 16 amino acids. While CD8+ and CD4+ T cells were isolated negatively, TEMRA cells were enriched by FACS. This clonotype has a single count. Random-hexamer reverse transcription was applied to about 0.5 to 1 ug RNA. Amplification of TCR beta CDR3 across 54 Vbeta and 13 Jbeta was performed with immunoSEQ multiplex PCR. TCRdb ran MiXCR on the immunoSEQ multiplex PCR reads and lists one entry per CDR3 protein. The table has 170,000 or so distinct CDR3 sequences, about 96% seen once.

Sequencing was carried out using CD4+ T cells from PBMCs. The V and J genes are TRBV3-1 and TRBJ2-1, with 10 positions matching TRBD2. The receptor was derived from a human donor with Susac syndrome. The CDR3 nucleotides are TGTGCCAGCAGCCAAGTCCCTAGCGGGGGAATCTATGAGCAGTTCTTC. Translation: CASSQVPSGGIYEQFF.